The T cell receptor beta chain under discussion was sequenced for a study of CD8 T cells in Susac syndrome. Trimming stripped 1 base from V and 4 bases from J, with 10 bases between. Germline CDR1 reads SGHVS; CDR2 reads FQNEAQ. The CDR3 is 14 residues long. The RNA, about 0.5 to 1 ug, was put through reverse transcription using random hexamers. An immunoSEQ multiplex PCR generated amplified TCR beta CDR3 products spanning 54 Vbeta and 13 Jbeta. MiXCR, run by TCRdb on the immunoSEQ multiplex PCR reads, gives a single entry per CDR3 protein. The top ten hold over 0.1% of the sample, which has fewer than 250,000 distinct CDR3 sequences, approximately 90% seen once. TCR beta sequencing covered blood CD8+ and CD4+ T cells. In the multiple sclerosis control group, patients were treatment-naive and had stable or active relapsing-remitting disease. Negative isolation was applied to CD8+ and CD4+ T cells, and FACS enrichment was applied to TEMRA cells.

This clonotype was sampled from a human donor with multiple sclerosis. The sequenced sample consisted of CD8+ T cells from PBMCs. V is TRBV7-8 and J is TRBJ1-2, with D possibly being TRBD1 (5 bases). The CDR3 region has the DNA TGTGCCAGCAGCTTAGAATCCGGGACCTATGGCTACACCTTC. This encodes CASSLESGTYGYTF.